This TCR beta chain stems from a study of early T cells in non-severe SARS-CoV-2 infection. On the study more broadly: From unsorted whole blood, bulk RNA was sequenced, and the chains remained unpaired.

Regarding the study as a whole: Clonotype matching in VDJdb favored anti-spike CD8 responses and did not capture private and CD4 specificities.

Unique molecular identifiers tagged individual cDNA molecules. Each CDR3 protein is one row after TCRdb ran MiXCR on the 5' RACE reads. The sample lists approximately 70,000 distinct CDR3 sequences, around 5% seen once, with under 7.5% in the top ten. In its sample, this clonotype was seen many times. As yet, its antigen is unknown. Trimming removed 5 bases at V and 10 bases at J, with 23 bases between. Germline V CDR1 and CDR2: SGHAT, FQNNGV. There are 16 residues in the CDR3. The sample was whole blood, taken at baseline. The TCR was taken from an adult who was a healthcare worker with PCR-confirmed SARS-CoV-2 infection or an uninfected control (not recorded which). The chain combines TRBV11-2 with TRBJ1-4; D gene ambiguous. The CDR3 sequence: CASSPQVGRAGGKLFF. The DNA of the CDR3 is TGTGCCAGCAGCCCCCAGGTTGGGCGGGCCGGAGGAAAACTGTTTTTT.